This entry features one T cell receptor (beta chain) sequence. Its target is unknown. The CDR3 covers 17 residues. V lost 0 bases and J lost 6; bases outside the gene matches: 13. The germline V gene encodes CDR1 SGHRS and CDR2 YFSETQ. The sample belongs to a study of cytomegalovirus exposure and HLA in healthy donors. Study summary: Most donors, 81% of approximately 400 genotyped, fell in the Caucasian-associated ancestry cluster. Study findings and constraints: A later analysis reportedly found that, within productive TCRs, an Asian-associated ancestry cluster had fewer N-insertions than the mean observed across the 666 donors. One cluster of highly shared sequence variants probably arose as a sequencing artifact.

The PCR made use of 60 Vbeta and 13 Jbeta primers. Measured with immunoSEQ multiplex PCR; TCRdb has only the in-frame clones, and not every one. The sample lists tens of thousands of clones; roughly 73% were seen once. Sequenced sample: PBMCs. This clonotype was obtained from a woman aged 40-49 years in good health and CMV-seropositive. This sequence joins TRBV5-1 and TRBJ1-2; 8 positions match TRBD1. The CDR3 reads CASSLDGYGTGFDGYTF. The CDR3, as DNA: TGCGCCAGCAGCTTGGACGGGTACGGGACAGGCTTTGATGGCTACACCTTC. Using reference TRBV5-1 and TRBJ1-2 for the parts outside the CDR3, the full variable domain is KAGVTQTPRYLIKTRGQQVTLSCSPISGHRSVSWYQQTPGQGLQFLFEYFSETQRNKGNFPGRFSGRQFSNSRSEMNVSTLELGDSALYLCASSLDGYGTGFDGYTFGSGTRLTVV.